This entry lists 6 T cell receptor beta chains sequenced from one sample in a study of beta chain features in type 1 diabetes. The authors reverse transcribed all of the isolated RNA, so sequencing captured expressed TCRB transcripts. Clones were sequenced by immunoSEQ multiplex PCR, and TCRdb holds only the in-frame ones, with some missing. The profile shows 600,000 or so clones, roughly 12% of them singletons. No antigen is known for these receptors. Study observations and caveats: In all four CD4+ subsets, TCRB CDR3 length was significantly, moderately reduced in type 1 diabetes.

What was sequenced was naive CD4+ T cells from blood. The receptor set was obtained from a man younger than 40 with type 1 diabetes.

This clone appeared a few times. This chain connects TRBV9 to TRBJ2-3; 7 bases match TRBD1. Trimming removed 4 bases from V and 4 bases from J; junction bases left unmatched: 9. CDR1 and CDR2 (germline): SGDLS, YYNGEE. The CDR3 contains 15 residues. The CDR3: CASSPTGSDADTQYF. Here the CDR3 DNA reads TGTGCCAGCAGCCCGACAGGGTCTGATGCAGATACGCAGTATTTT.

J is TRBJ1-3 and V is TRBV7-9; D is unresolved. Trimming pared 1 base from V and 0 bases from J, leaving 19 bases between. Per germline, CDR1 SEHNR and CDR2 FQNEAQ (reference sequence). The CDR3 consists of 19 residues. The CDR3 loop is CASSLVGSNHANSGNTIYF. CDR3 coding DNA: TGTGCCAGCAGCTTAGTCGGGTCAAACCACGCCAACTCTGGAAACACCATATATTTT.

This clone appeared a few times. The CDR3: CASSEGPTFGDTQYF. CDR3 coding DNA: TGTGCCAGCAGCGAAGGACCGACCTTCGGAGATACGCAGTATTTT. The rearrangement uses TRBV5-4 and TRBJ2-3; D remains unclear. Germline loops: CDR1 SGHNT, CDR2 YYREEE (reference sequence). This CDR3 has 15 amino acids. Trimming shortened V by 4 bases and J by 5 bases, and 17 bases separated the two germline ends.

The genes are TRBV10-3 and TRBJ1-5, with D possibly being TRBD1 (5 bases). The CDR3 spans 14 residues. Germline V gene sequence: CDR1 ENHRY, CDR2 SYGVKD. The ends were cut back, 0 bases at V and 7 bases at J, with 10 bases in the middle. In DNA form, the CDR3 reads TGTGCCATCAGTGAGTCGACAGTAACACAGCCCCAGCATTTT. Its translation: CAISESTVTQPQHF.

The chain couples TRBV4-2 to TRBJ1-5; D perhaps matches TRBD1 (6 bases). CDR1 and CDR2 (germline): LGHNA, YNFKEQ. Trimming took off 0 bases at V and 11 bases at J, with 11 bases between the two ends. The CDR3 sequence is 13 residues long. CDR3 nucleotide sequence: TGTGCCAGCAGCCAAGAGACAGAGGGGGCCCAGCATTTT. Residues: CASSQETEGAQHF.

This clone was seen a handful of times. The chain couples TRBV7-2 to TRBJ2-5; D is unclear. This CDR3 is built from 12 residues. Trimming took off 5 bases at V and 3 bases at J, with 7 bases between the two ends. CDR1 and CDR2 (germline): SGHTA, FQGNSA. CDR3 sequence (DNA): TGTGCCAGCAGCAAATACAAAGAGACCCAGTACTTC. This codes for CASSKYKETQYF. Looking up the rest from reference TRBV7-2 and TRBJ2-5 gives the full variable domain: GAGVSQSPSNKVTEKGKDVELRCDPISGHTALYWYRQSLGQGLEFLIYFQGNSAPDKSGLPSDRFSAERTGGSVSTLTIQRTQQEDSAVYLCASSKYKETQYFGPGTRLLVL.